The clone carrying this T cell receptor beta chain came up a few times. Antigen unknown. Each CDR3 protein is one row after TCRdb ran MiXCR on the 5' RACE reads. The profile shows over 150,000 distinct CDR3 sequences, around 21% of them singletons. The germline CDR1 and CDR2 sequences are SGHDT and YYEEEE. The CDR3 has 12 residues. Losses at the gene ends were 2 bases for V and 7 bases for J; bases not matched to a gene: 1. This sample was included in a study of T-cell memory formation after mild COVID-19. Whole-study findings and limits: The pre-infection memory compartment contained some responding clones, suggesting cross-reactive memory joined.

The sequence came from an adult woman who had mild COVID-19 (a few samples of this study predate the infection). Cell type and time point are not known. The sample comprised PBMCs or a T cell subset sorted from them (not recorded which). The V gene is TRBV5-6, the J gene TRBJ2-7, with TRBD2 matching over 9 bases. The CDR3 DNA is TGTGCCAGCAGCTTTCTAGCGGGGGAGCAGTACTTC. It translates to CASSFLAGEQYF.